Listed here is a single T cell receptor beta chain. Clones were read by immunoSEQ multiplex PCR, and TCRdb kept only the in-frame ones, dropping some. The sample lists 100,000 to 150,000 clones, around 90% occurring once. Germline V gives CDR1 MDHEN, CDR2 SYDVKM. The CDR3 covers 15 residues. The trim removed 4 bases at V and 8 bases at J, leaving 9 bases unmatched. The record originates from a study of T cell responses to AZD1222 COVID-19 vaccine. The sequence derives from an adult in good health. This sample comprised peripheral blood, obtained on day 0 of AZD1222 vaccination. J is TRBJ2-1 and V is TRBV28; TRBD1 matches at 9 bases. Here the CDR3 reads CASSWAGQGWDEQFF. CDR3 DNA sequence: TGTGCCAGCAGTTGGGCGGGACAGGGATGGGATGAGCAGTTCTTC.